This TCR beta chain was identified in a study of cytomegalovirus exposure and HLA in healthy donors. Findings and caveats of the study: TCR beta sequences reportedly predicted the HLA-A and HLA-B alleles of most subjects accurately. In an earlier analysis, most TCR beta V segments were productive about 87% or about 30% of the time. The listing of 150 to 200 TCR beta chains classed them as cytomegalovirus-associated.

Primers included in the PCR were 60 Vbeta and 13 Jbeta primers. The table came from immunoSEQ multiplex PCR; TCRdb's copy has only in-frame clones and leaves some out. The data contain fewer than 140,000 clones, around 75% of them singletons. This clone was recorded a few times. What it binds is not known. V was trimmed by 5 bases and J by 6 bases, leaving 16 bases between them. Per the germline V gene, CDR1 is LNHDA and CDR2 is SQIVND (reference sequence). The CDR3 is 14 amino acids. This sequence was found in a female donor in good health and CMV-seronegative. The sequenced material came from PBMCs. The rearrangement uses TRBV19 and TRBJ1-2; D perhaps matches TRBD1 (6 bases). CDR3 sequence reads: CASSLPTGSDGYTF. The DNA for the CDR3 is TGTGCCAGTAGTCTACCGACAGGTTCGGATGGCTACACCTTC.